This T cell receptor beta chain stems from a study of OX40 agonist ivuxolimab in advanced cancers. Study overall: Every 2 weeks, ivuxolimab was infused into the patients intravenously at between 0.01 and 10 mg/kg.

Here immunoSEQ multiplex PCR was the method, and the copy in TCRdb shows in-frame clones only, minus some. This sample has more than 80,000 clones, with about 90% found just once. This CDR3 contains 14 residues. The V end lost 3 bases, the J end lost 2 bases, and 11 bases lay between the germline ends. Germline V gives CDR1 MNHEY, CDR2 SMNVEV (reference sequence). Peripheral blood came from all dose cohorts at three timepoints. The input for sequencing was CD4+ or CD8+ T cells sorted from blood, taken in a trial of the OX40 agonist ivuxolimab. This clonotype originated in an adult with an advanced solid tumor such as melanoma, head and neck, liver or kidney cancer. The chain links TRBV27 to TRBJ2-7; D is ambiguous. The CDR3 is CASSLAITAYEQYF. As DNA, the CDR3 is TGTGCCAGCAGTTTGGCGATCACAGCCTACGAGCAGTACTTC.